Following are 20 T cell receptor beta chains from one sample sequenced in a study of blood T cell repertoires in COVID-19. This table comes from immunoSEQ multiplex PCR, and its TCRdb copy is limited to in-frame clones, with some not included. The sample includes 200,000 to 250,000 clones, 75% to 90% seen only once; the top ten take 8% to 9%. Sequenced material: peripheral blood. The receptors shown here come from a woman aged 80 or over with COVID-19, enrolled during active disease.

This clone has a count of ten or more. This chain links TRBV27 with TRBJ1-2; D gene uncertain. The CDR3 extends over 16 amino acids. V was cut by 5 bases and J by 2 bases, with 18 bases left in between. Germline CDR1 and CDR2: MNHEY and SMNVEV (reference sequence). The CDR3 DNA reads as TGTGCCAGCAGTCGGGCACCGGGGTCGGGGAACTATGGCTACACCTTC. Its protein product is CASSRAPGSGNYGYTF.

The chain employs TRBV28 and TRBJ1-4, with 7 positions matching TRBD1. CDR3 size: 15 residues. From germline, CDR1 is MDHEN and CDR2 SYDVKM. After removal of 2 bases from V and 8 bases from J, the junction contained 8 bases not matched to a gene. CDR3 residues: CASSLPTGVREKLFF. The CDR3 DNA sequence: TGTGCCAGCAGTTTACCAACAGGGGTTAGGGAAAAACTGTTTTTT.

This sequence joins TRBV7-9 and TRBJ1-2; possibly TRBD1 for D (6 bases). V lost 5 bases to trimming and J lost 0 bases, with 13 bases between them. Germline lookup yields CDR1 SEHNR and CDR2 FQNEAQ (reference sequence). The CDR3 is 15 residues long. The CDR3 region has the DNA TGTGCCAGCAGCCCCATGGGGGCCGCTAACTATGGCTACACCTTC. This codes for CASSPMGAANYGYTF.

This clone was counted a single time. The chain couples TRBV5-6 to TRBJ2-3, with D perhaps TRBD2 (5 bases). Germline-derived CDR1 and CDR2 are SGHDT and YYEEEE. Between the trimmed V and J ends, which lost 2 bases and 2 bases, there was a span of 12 bases. CDR3 length equals 15 residues. CDR3 in amino acids: CASSFSEAVTDTQYF. CDR3 DNA sequence: TGTGCCAGCAGCTTTAGCGAAGCGGTCACAGATACGCAGTATTTT.

In DNA form, the CDR3 reads TGTGCCAGCTCACCGAGGGACACCCAAGAGACCCAGTACTTC. Amino acids: CASSPRDTQETQYF. The chain is built from TRBV18 and TRBJ2-5, with D possibly being TRBD1 (6 bases). V lost 3 bases, J lost 1 base, and 9 bases lay in between. The CDR3 extends over 14 amino acids. The germline CDR1 and CDR2 sequences are KGHSH and LQKENI. The whole variable domain, filled in from reference TRBV18 and TRBJ2-5, reads NAGVMQNPRHLVRRRGQEARLRCSPMKGHSHVYWYRQLPEEGLKFMVYLQKENIIDESGMPKERFSAEFPKEGPSILRIQQVVRGDSAAYFCASSPRDTQETQYFGPGTRLLVL.

The chain recombines TRBV5-1 with TRBJ1-2; D not certain. The CDR3 spans 13 residues. V gave up 0 bases and J gave up 7 bases, with 10 bases separating them. Germline V gene data show CDR1 as SGHRS and CDR2 as YFSETQ. The CDR3 spells CASSLDQSSGYTF. DNA of the CDR3: TGCGCCAGCAGCTTGGACCAATCCAGTGGCTACACCTTC.

V gene TRBV4-2 combines with J gene TRBJ1-2; maybe TRBD1 (5 bases). Trimming removed 1 base from V and 8 bases from J, with 14 bases in between. CDR1 and CDR2 from the germline V gene are LGHNA and YNFKEQ. The CDR3 is 14 amino acids. The CDR3 DNA sequence: TGTGCCAGCAGCCAAGTGGGGCAGGGCCTCGGCTACACCTTC. The encoded protein is CASSQVGQGLGYTF.

The chain is built from TRBV10-3 and TRBJ1-4; TRBD1 is a possible D gene (6 bases). V shed 8 bases and J shed 4 bases, with 14 bases lying between them. Germline V lookup: CDR1 ENHRY, CDR2 SYGVKD. The CDR3 totals 14 residues. CDR3 bases: TGTGCCATCTCGTTCGCAGGGGATAATGAAAAACTGTTTTTT. Protein: CAISFAGDNEKLFF.

The chain links TRBV5-4 to TRBJ2-5, with 9 bases lining up with TRBD2. The CDR3 is made up of 16 amino acids. CDR1 is SGHNT and CDR2 is YYREEE in the germline V gene (reference sequence). Trimming at V came to 6 bases and at J to 2 bases, leaving 11 bases not matched to a gene. The CDR3, as DNA: TGTGCCAGCACCCCCTCCCCTAGCGGGACGCAAGAGACCCAGTACTTC. As protein: CASTPSPSGTQETQYF.

The gene calls are TRBV11-2 and TRBJ2-5, with TRBD2 matching 11 bases. Germline values: CDR1 SGHAT, CDR2 FQNNGV. The V segment lost 1 base and the J segment 5 bases; nucleotides outside the gene matches: 9. This CDR3 is built from 17 residues. The DNA for the CDR3 is TGTGCCAGCAGCTTAGCCGTTGGTAGCGGGGGGGCGGAGACCCAGTACTTC. Protein sequence: CASSLAVGSGGAETQYF.

The gene calls are TRBV18 and TRBJ1-4; tentatively, D is TRBD1 (6 bases). This CDR3 is built from 15 residues. Germline lookup yields CDR1 KGHSH and CDR2 LQKENI. Trimming left V 3 bases short and J 5 bases short, with 13 bases between. CDR3 residues: CASSPQRGGNEKLFF. The CDR3, as DNA: TGTGCCAGCTCACCCCAAAGAGGGGGAAATGAAAAACTGTTTTTT.

Many counts were recorded for this clone. The chain couples TRBV7-9 to TRBJ1-1, with D perhaps matching TRBD1 (5 bases). Trimming left V 2 bases short and J 3 bases short, with 7 bases between. The CDR3 spans 13 residues. CDR1 and CDR2 from the germline V gene are SEHNR and FQNEAQ (reference sequence). The CDR3 DNA follows: TGTGCCAGCAGCTTAAGGGACTACACTGAAGCTTTCTTT. This translates into CASSLRDYTEAFF.

V usage is TRBV25-1 and J usage is TRBJ2-7; 12 bases are shared with TRBD2. The junction had 5 bases not matched to a gene; V was cut back by 6 bases and J by 5 bases. This CDR3 comprises 14 residues. Germline V gene data show CDR1 as MGHDK and CDR2 as SYGVNS. CDR3 in amino acids: CASRKTSGRNEQYF. CDR3 sequence (DNA): TGTGCCAGCAGGAAGACTAGCGGGAGAAACGAGCAGTACTTC.

The J gene is TRBJ1-1, the V gene TRBV18; D unresolved. CDR1 is KGHSH and CDR2 is LQKENI in the germline V gene. Trimming left V 2 bases short and J 2 bases short, with 6 bases between. The length of the CDR3 is 13 residues. CDR3 sequence reads: CASSPGLNTEAFF. CDR3 DNA sequence: TGTGCCAGCTCACCAGGACTCAACACTGAAGCTTTCTTT.

The gene calls are TRBV19 and TRBJ1-5; 7 bases agree with TRBD1. Germline V gene data show CDR1 as LNHDA and CDR2 as SQIVND (reference sequence). V was pared by 5 bases and J by 2 bases, with 9 bases of the junction left unmatched. This CDR3 is 16 amino acids long. This chain's CDR3 is CASSPIRGAGNQPQHF. CDR3 nucleotides: TGTGCCAGTAGTCCAATCAGGGGGGCAGGCAATCAGCCCCAGCATTTT.

This clone was seen a handful of times. The rearrangement joins TRBV4-1 to TRBJ1-1, with 7 bases fitting TRBD1. The CDR3 consists of 18 residues. The V gene's germline CDR1 is MGHRA and CDR2 YSYEKL. V gave up 1 base and J gave up 4 bases; unmatched junction bases: 15. CDR3 DNA: TGCGCCAGCAGCCAAGCCAGGACAGGACGGTCGTGGGGCACTGAAGCTTTCTTT. Amino acids: CASSQARTGRSWGTEAFF.

The chain recombines TRBV27 with TRBJ1-3; D unresolved. V was trimmed by 4 bases and J by 1 base, leaving 8 bases between them. The CDR3 is made up of 14 amino acids. In germline, CDR1 is MNHEY, CDR2 SMNVEV (reference sequence). In DNA, the CDR3 is TGTGCCAGCAGTTCTGGCCTTTCTGGAAACACCATATATTTT. This sequence encodes CASSSGLSGNTIYF.

CDR3 coding DNA: TGTGCCAGCAGTCCCACCGGGACAAGAGCCATCAATCAGCCCCAGCATTTT. This gives the protein CASSPTGTRAINQPQHF. The J gene is TRBJ1-5, the V gene TRBV6-6; D may be TRBD1 (6 bases). Germline V CDR1 and CDR2: MNHNY, SVGAGI (reference sequence). The ends were cut back, 5 bases at V and 3 bases at J, with 20 bases in the middle. The CDR3 extends over 17 amino acids.

CDR3 amino acids: CASSPGGILAGGETQYF. The CDR3 coding sequence is TGTGCCAGCAGCCCAGGGGGAATACTAGCGGGGGGTGAGACCCAGTACTTC. This chain joins TRBV5-4 and TRBJ2-5; 12 bases map to TRBD2. This CDR3 is built from 17 residues. CDR1 is SGHNT and CDR2 is YYREEE in the germline V gene (reference sequence). V was pared by 4 bases and J by 5 bases, with 12 bases of the junction left unmatched.

The chain recombines TRBV5-1 with TRBJ1-1; D is uncertain. The CDR3 has 14 amino acids. Trimming pared 2 bases from V and 1 base from J, leaving 9 bases between. Germline V lookup: CDR1 SGHRS, CDR2 YFSETQ. CDR3 in DNA: TGCGCCAGCAGCTTTTACGGGGAGAACACTGAAGCTTTCTTT. This encodes CASSFYGENTEAFF.